The 25 T cell receptor beta chains below all came from one sample that was sequenced in a study of CD8+ T cells in alopecia areata. Extraction and reverse transcription of RNA yielded cDNA as the sequencing template. Assay: immunoSEQ multiplex PCR; the TCRdb copy retains only in-frame clones and omits some. The data hold about 200,000 clones, with roughly 50% observed a single time. Material: CD8+ T cells sorted from blood. These receptors originate from a human donor in good health.

This CDR3 is CASGYGGGETQYF. The DNA of the CDR3 is TGTGCCAGCGGTTACGGGGGTGGAGAGACCCAGTACTTC. The chain recombines TRBV27 with TRBJ2-5, with D maybe TRBD2 (6 bases). Germline-derived CDR1 and CDR2 are MNHEY and SMNVEV (reference sequence). The V end lost 8 bases, the J end lost 4 bases, and 14 bases lay between the germline ends. This CDR3 is 13 amino acids long.

The chain carries TRBV5-6 and TRBJ2-5; tentatively, D is TRBD2 (5 bases). Trimming took off 3 bases at V and 4 bases at J, with 16 bases between the two ends. The CDR3 is 15 amino acids. CDR1 and CDR2 from the germline V gene are SGHDT and YYEEEE. The CDR3 region is CASSWPGMLTETQYF. The CDR3 bases are TGTGCCAGCAGCTGGCCGGGGATGTTGACAGAGACCCAGTACTTC. Together with reference TRBV5-6 and TRBJ2-5, the CDR3 gives the full variable domain: DAGVTQSPTHLIKTRGQQVTLRCSPKSGHDTVSWYQQALGQGPQFIFQYYEEEERQRGNFPDRFSGHQFPNYSSELNVNALLLGDSALYLCASSWPGMLTETQYFGPGTRLLVL.

The V call is TRBV11-2, the J call TRBJ1-5, with TRBD1 matching over 8 bases. The trim removed 4 bases at V and 2 bases at J, leaving 1 base unmatched. The CDR3 runs to 14 residues. CDR1 and CDR2 from the germline V gene are SGHAT and FQNNGV. In nucleotides, the CDR3 is TGTGCCAGCAGCTCGACAGGGGGCAATCAGCCCCAGCATTTT. This sequence encodes CASSSTGGNQPQHF.

This clone was seen a handful of times. The V and J genes are TRBV7-2 and TRBJ1-4; 10 positions match TRBD1. Germline assignment: CDR1 SGHTA and CDR2 FQGNSA. This CDR3 spans 14 amino acids. V was pared by 3 bases and J by 5 bases, with 0 bases of the junction left unmatched. In nucleotides, the CDR3 is TGTGCCAGCAGCTTGACAGGGGGCAATGAAAAACTGTTTTTT. Amino acid sequence: CASSLTGGNEKLFF.

The chain carries TRBV2 and TRBJ2-5; D not certain. V dropped 6 bases and J dropped 5 bases, with 4 bases sitting between them. Germline V gene sequence: CDR1 SNHLY, CDR2 FYNNEI. This CDR3 is 10 amino acids long. Written as DNA, the CDR3 is TGTGCCAGCAGGGCGGAGACCCAGTACTTC. Amino acids: CASRAETQYF.

The chain combines TRBV7-9 with TRBJ2-1, with D hard to call. CDR3 size: 13 residues. The germline V and J ends were trimmed by 7 bases and 5 bases, with 12 bases remaining between them. Germline assignment: CDR1 SEHNR and CDR2 FQNEAQ (reference sequence). The CDR3 DNA reads as TGTGCCAGCATTGCAGATCTGAACAATGAGCAGTTCTTC. Translated: CASIADLNNEQFF.

J is TRBJ1-2 and V is TRBV15, with D unclear. This CDR3 spans 16 amino acids. The V end lost 0 bases, the J end lost 2 bases, and 13 bases lay between the germline ends. From germline, CDR1 is LNHNV and CDR2 YYDKDF (reference sequence). The chain's CDR3 is CATSREGASRNYGYTF. CDR3 coding DNA: TGTGCCACCAGCAGAGAGGGTGCCTCGAGGAACTATGGCTACACCTTC. The variable domain in full, with the rest retrieved from reference TRBV15 and TRBJ1-2, is DAMVIQNPRYQVTQFGKPVTLSCSQTLNHNVMYWYQQKSSQAPKLLFHYYDKDFNNEADTPDNFQSRRPNTSFCFLDIRSPGLGDTAMYLCATSREGASRNYGYTFGSGTRLTVV.

This clone has a single count. At one end the junction does not follow the germline gene, possibly because of a read error. The V gene is TRBV4-1, the J gene TRBJ1-2; 9 bases are a match to TRBD1. This CDR3 is built from 17 residues. The germline V gene has CDR1 MGHRA and CDR2 YSYEKL. The CDR3 region has the DNA TGCGCCAACAGCCAGATGGACAGGGGCCTTCCTAACTATGGCTACACCTTC. This translates into CANSQMDRGLPNYGYTF.

V gene TRBV13 combines with J gene TRBJ2-7; D uncertain. The length of the CDR3 is 15 residues. Germline values: CDR1 PRHDT, CDR2 FYEKMQ (reference sequence). V was pared by 5 bases and J by 6 bases, with 20 bases between. CDR3 sequence (DNA): TGTGCCAGCAGCGCCCGTGGGGTCAGCCAGACCGAGCAGTACTTC. This codes for CASSARGVSQTEQYF.

This chain uses TRBV6-6 with TRBJ2-3; no clear D. CDR3 length equals 11 residues. CDR1 and CDR2 from the germline V gene are MNHNY and SVGAGI (reference sequence). V was clipped by 0 bases and J by 14 bases, with 9 bases between them. Here the CDR3 DNA reads TGTGCCAGCAGTTACTCTTCTATTCTGTATTTT. It yields the protein CASSYSSILYF.

The chain links TRBV27 to TRBJ2-5, with D possibly matching TRBD2 (7 bases). The CDR3 is made up of 14 amino acids. The germline gives CDR1 MNHEY, CDR2 SMNVEV (reference sequence). The V end lost 5 bases, the J end lost 5 bases, and 15 bases lay between the germline ends. CDR3 residues: CASSPRGAGETQYF. The CDR3 DNA reads TGTGCCAGCAGTCCTCGGGGGGCCGGGGAGACCCAGTACTTC.

This clone has only a few counts. This chain joins TRBV5-4 and TRBJ2-7; D may be TRBD1 or TRBD2 (5 bases each). CDR3 size: 13 residues. Germline values: CDR1 SGHNT, CDR2 YYREEE (reference sequence). V was cut by 0 bases and J by 7 bases, with 11 bases left in between. DNA of the CDR3: TGTGCCAGCAGCTTGGCGGGGCTAAGGGAGCAGTACTTC. It yields the protein CASSLAGLREQYF. Supplemented by reference TRBV5-4 and TRBJ2-7, the full variable domain reads ETGVTQSPTHLIKTRGQQVTLRCSSQSGHNTVSWYQQALGQGPQFIFQYYREEENGRGNFPPRFSGLQFPNYSSELNVNALELDDSALYLCASSLAGLREQYFGPGTRLTVT.

V and J are TRBV5-1 and TRBJ1-1; no firm D call. The length of the CDR3 is 13 residues. From germline, CDR1 is SGHRS and CDR2 YFSETQ. The V end lost 0 bases, the J end lost 6 bases, and 9 bases lay between the germline ends. This CDR3 reads CASSLGFGAEAFF. The CDR3 bases are TGCGCCAGCAGCTTGGGTTTTGGCGCTGAAGCTTTCTTT.

This chain links TRBV11-1 with TRBJ2-5, with 12 bases aligning to TRBD2. The CDR3 length is 15 residues. Germline V gene lookup returns CDR1 SGHAT and CDR2 FQDESV (reference sequence). Trimming cost V 7 bases and J 4 bases; bases outside gene matches: 7. This CDR3 is CASTRTSGDGETQYF. Here the CDR3 DNA reads TGTGCCAGCACCCGGACTAGCGGGGATGGAGAGACCCAGTACTTC.

The CDR3 nucleotides read TGCGCCAGCAGCCAAGGTCGGGAGCGCTCCTACGAGCAGTACTTC. This encodes CASSQGRERSYEQYF. The chain combines TRBV4-1 with TRBJ2-7; TRBD2 is a possible D gene (6 bases). V lost 1 base and J lost 0, with 10 bases in between. The CDR3 is made up of 15 amino acids. Germline V gene data show CDR1 as MGHRA and CDR2 as YSYEKL.

A word on this clone: This clone may be a read error of a much larger clone one base away. The identical CDR3 is also encoded by other nucleotide sequences in the sample. The rearrangement links TRBV5-4 to TRBJ2-5, with D unresolved. Trimming removed 0 bases from V and 4 bases from J, with 4 bases in between. CDR3 length equals 12 residues. Germline CDR1 and CDR2: SGHNT and YYREEE (reference sequence). CDR3 nucleotide sequence: TGTGCCAGCAGCTTGGCCGGAGAGACCCAGTACTTC. Its translation is CASSLAGETQYF.

This clone was counted between two and nine times. The chain joins TRBV25-1 to TRBJ1-1; unclear D gene. Trimming shortened V by 5 bases and J by 1 base, and 14 bases separated the two germline ends. The CDR3 covers 15 residues. Germline V gene lookup returns CDR1 MGHDK and CDR2 SYGVNS. CDR3 DNA sequence: TGTGCCAGCAGTTCTTACGGGTTATCGAACACTGAAGCTTTCTTT. It translates to CASSSYGLSNTEAFF.

A single count supports this clone. The J gene is TRBJ2-7, the V gene TRBV5-6, with D perhaps matching TRBD1 (6 bases). Looked up from germline, CDR1 is SGHDT and CDR2 is YYEEEE. The V end lost 4 bases, the J end lost 0 bases, and 17 bases lay between the germline ends. This CDR3 contains 16 residues. CDR3 loop: CASSRGGDGYSYEQYF. The CDR3 nucleotides are TGTGCCAGCAGCCGAGGGGGTGACGGATACTCCTACGAGCAGTACTTC.

The rearrangement links TRBV2 to TRBJ2-3; TRBD2 matches at 7 bases. Germline-derived CDR1 and CDR2 are SNHLY and FYNNEI. With V trimmed by 2 bases and J by 2 bases, 7 bases remained unmatched. This CDR3 is built from 16 residues. The CDR3 spells CASSEFPAGTTDTQYF. CDR3 coding DNA: TGTGCCAGCAGTGAATTTCCAGCGGGGACCACAGATACGCAGTATTTT.

This clone was counted between two and nine times. The genes are TRBV4-1 and TRBJ2-1; D remains unclear. This CDR3 spans 13 amino acids. From germline, CDR1 is MGHRA and CDR2 YSYEKL. V was pared by 0 bases and J by 5 bases, with 5 bases between. The CDR3: CASSQEGDNEQFF. CDR3 coding DNA: TGCGCCAGCAGCCAAGAAGGTGACAATGAGCAGTTCTTC.

This chain uses TRBV9 with TRBJ2-3; tentatively, D is TRBD1 (6 bases). The CDR3 is 13 residues long. Germline V gives CDR1 SGDLS, CDR2 YYNGEE. Trimming shortened V by 3 bases and J by 6 bases, and 11 bases separated the two germline ends. This CDR3 reads CASSADRGDTQYF. CDR3 DNA sequence: TGTGCCAGCAGCGCGGACAGAGGGGATACGCAGTATTTT.

This clone has a handful of counts. The chain has TRBV29-1 and TRBJ2-2; a possible D gene is TRBD1 (6 bases). The CDR3 extends over 13 amino acids. Trimming stripped 7 bases from V and 4 bases from J, with 13 bases between. Germline V gives CDR1 SQVTM, CDR2 ANQGSEA. CDR3: CSAREQGTGELFF. The CDR3 DNA sequence: TGCAGCGCTAGGGAACAGGGCACCGGGGAGCTGTTTTTT.

This clone occurred a few times. The genes are TRBV7-9 and TRBJ1-2; weak D call: TRBD1 (6 bases). Germline CDR1 and CDR2: SEHNR and FQNEAQ (reference sequence). Trimming left V 3 bases short and J 5 bases short, with 16 bases between. This CDR3 comprises 15 residues. CDR3 nucleotide sequence: TGTGCCAGCAGCTTGGTGGGGGCGGCAGCGTATGGCTACACCTTC. It codes for CASSLVGAAAYGYTF.

The chain couples TRBV27 to TRBJ2-4; D tentatively reads TRBD1 or TRBD2 (5 bases each). V was cut by 4 bases and J by 5 bases, with 18 bases left in between. There are 16 residues in the CDR3. Germline CDR1 and CDR2: MNHEY and SMNVEV (reference sequence). The CDR3 reads CASSSQTGTDENIQYF. CDR3 coding DNA: TGTGCCAGCAGTTCCCAAACCGGGACCGATGAAAACATTCAGTACTTC.

The sample holds a few counts of this clone. The genes are TRBV7-9 and TRBJ2-1; no clear D gene. Looked up from germline, CDR1 is SEHNR and CDR2 is FQNEAQ (reference sequence). Trimming removed 1 base at V and 9 bases at J, with 7 bases between. The CDR3 is 12 amino acids. For the CDR3, the DNA is TGTGCCAGCAGCTTAGTAGGTATTGAGCAGTTCTTC. The encoded protein is CASSLVGIEQFF.